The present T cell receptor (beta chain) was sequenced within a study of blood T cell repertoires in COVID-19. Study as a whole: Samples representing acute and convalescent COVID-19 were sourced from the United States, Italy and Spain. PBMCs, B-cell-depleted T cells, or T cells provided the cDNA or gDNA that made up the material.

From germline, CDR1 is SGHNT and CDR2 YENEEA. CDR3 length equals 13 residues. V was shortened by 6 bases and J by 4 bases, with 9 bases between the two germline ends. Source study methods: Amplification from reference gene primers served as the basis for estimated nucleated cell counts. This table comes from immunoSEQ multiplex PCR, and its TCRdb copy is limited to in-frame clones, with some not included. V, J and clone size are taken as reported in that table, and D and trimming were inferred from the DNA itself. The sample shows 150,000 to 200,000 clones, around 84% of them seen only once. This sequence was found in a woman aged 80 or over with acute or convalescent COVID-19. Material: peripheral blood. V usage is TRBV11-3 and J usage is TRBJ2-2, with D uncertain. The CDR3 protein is CASSSSLTGELFF. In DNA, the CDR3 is TGTGCCAGCAGTAGCAGCCTCACCGGGGAGCTGTTTTTT.